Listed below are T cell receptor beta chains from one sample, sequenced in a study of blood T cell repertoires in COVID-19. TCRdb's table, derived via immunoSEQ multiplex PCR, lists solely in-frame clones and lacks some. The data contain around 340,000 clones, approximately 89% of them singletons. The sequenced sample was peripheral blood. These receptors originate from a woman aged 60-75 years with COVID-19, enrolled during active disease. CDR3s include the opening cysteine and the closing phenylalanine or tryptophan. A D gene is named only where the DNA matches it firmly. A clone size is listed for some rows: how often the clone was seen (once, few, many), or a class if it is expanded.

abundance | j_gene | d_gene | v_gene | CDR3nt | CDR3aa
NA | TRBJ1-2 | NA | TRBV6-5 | TGTGCCAGCAGTTACACGAGGGCATCTAACTATGGCTACACCTTC | CASSYTRASNYGYTF
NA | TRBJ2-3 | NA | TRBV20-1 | TGCAGTGCTAGTGGGCTGAGTGGGCAGGGTTTCACAGATACGCAGTATTTT | CSASGLSGQGFTDTQYF
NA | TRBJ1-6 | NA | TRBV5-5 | TGTGCCAGCAGCCTAACCCCCGGGTTAACCTATAATTCACCCCTCCACTTT | CASSLTPGLTYNSPLHF
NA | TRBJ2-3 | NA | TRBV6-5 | TGTGCCAGCAGAAAGCTGACAGCAGATACGCAGTATTTT | CASRKLTADTQYF
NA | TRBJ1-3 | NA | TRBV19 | TGTGCCAGTAGTCAACAGGGTTCGGGAAACACCATATATTTT | CASSQQGSGNTIYF
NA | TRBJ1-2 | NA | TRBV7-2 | TGTGCCAGCAGCTTAGGTTCCATGAACTATGGCTACACCTTC | CASSLGSMNYGYTF
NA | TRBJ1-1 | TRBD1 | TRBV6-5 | TGTGCCAGCAGTTACGACAGGGCTACTGAAGCTTTCTTT | CASSYDRATEAFF
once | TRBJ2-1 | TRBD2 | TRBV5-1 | TGCGCCAGCAGCAGAGCGGGGGGGCCCTACAATGAGCAGTTCTTC | CASSRAGGPYNEQFF
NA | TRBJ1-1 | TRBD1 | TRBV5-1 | TGCGCCAGCAGCCAGGGGACAGTGAACACTGAAGCTTTCTTT | CASSQGTVNTEAFF
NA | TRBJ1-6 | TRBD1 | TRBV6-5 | TGTGCCAGCAAGACGACAGGGGGGGGTCATTCACCCCTCCACTTT | CASKTTGGGHSPLHF
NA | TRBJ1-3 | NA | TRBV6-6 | TGTGCCAGCAGCCTAACAAGGAGTGGAAACACCATATATTTT | CASSLTRSGNTIYF
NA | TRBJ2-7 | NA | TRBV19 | TGTGCTACCGGACACAATTACGAGCAGTACTTC | CATGHNYEQYF
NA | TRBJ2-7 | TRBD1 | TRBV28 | TGTGCCAGCAGTTACCCCGACAGGGGATTCAAGGAGCAGTACTTC | CASSYPDRGFKEQYF
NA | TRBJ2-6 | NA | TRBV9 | TGTGCCAGCAGCCAGGTCCCGAGCGGCTCTGGGGCCAACGTCCTGACTTTC | CASSQVPSGSGANVLTF
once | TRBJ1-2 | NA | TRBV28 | TGTGCCTCAGACACAGGGCCGAGAGACTACACCTTC | CASDTGPRDYTF
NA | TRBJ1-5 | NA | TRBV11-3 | TGTGCCAGCAGCCCACTCAGCGATCAGCCCCAGCATTTT | CASSPLSDQPQHF
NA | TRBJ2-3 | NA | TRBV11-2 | TGTGCCAGCAGCTTATCACAGGCCGGGACAGATACGCAGTATTTT | CASSLSQAGTDTQYF
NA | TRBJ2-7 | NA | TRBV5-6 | TGTGCCAGCAGGTCGGGGGTTAGAACCACCTTGTTCGGGGAGCAGTACTTC | CASRSGVRTTLFGEQYF
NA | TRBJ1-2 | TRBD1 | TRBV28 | TGTGCCAGCAGGGGACAGGGGCTTAGAGGTGGCTACACCTTC | CASRGQGLRGGYTF
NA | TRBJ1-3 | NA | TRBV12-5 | TGTGCTAGTGCCCAAAATGGAAACACCATATATTTT | CASAQNGNTIYF
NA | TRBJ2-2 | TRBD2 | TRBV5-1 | TGCGCCAGCAGCTGGGTCCTAGCGGGGGGGCGCACCGGGGAGCTGTTTTTT | CASSWVLAGGRTGELFF
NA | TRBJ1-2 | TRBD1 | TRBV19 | TGTGCCAGTAGTGTCCGGACAGGAATATCGTTTATCTATGGCTACACCTTC | CASSVRTGISFIYGYTF
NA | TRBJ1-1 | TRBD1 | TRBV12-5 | TGTGCTAGTGGTTTGGTAGGGGGCGGGAACACTGAAGCTTTCTTT | CASGLVGGGNTEAFF
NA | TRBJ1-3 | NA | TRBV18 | TGTGCCAGCTCACCTATACAGGGTACTGGAAACACCATATATTTT | CASSPIQGTGNTIYF
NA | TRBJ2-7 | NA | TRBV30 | TGTGCCTGGAGCGACAGGAGCTACGAGCAGTACTTC | CAWSDRSYEQYF
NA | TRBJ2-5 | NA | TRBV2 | TGTGCCAGCAGTGGCGGGGGCCGACAAGAGACCCAGTACTTC | CASSGGGRQETQYF
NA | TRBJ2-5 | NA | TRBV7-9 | TGTGCCAGCAGCCTTGGGCACAGTGGCCAAGAGACCCAGTACTTC | CASSLGHSGQETQYF
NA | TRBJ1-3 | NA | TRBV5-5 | TGTGCCAGCAGCTTACAGGGTAACTCTGGAAACACCATATATTTT | CASSLQGNSGNTIYF
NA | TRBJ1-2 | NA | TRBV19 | TGTGCCAGTAGTATTTACCCGGGACAACCAGCGCAGGGCTACACCTTC | CASSIYPGQPAQGYTF
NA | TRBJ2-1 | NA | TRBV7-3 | TGTGCCAGCAGCCCCCGGGGAGGCGACAATGAGCAGTTCTTC | CASSPRGGDNEQFF
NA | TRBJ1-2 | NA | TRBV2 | TGTGCCAGCAGTGCGGCAGGATATGGCTACACCTTC | CASSAAGYGYTF